The 5 T cell receptor beta chains below were found in one sample sequenced in a study of a mutant IDH1 vaccine in newly diagnosed glioma. Documented time point: week 11, during vaccination. Each dose of the vaccine consisted of 300 ug of mutant IDH1 20-mer peptide, with topical imiquimod. Here immunoSEQ multiplex PCR was the method, and the copy in TCRdb shows in-frame clones only, minus some. The sample carries about 36,000 clones, 75% to 85% recorded once. Their antigen targets remain unknown. The material sequenced was peripheral blood mononuclear cells (PBMCs), taken from a glioma patient whose treatment included an IDH1 peptide vaccine. Receptors originate from a young woman with glioma. Some clones in this sample may be carry-over from other donors' samples.

This chain joins TRBV7-6 and TRBJ2-1; TRBD2 matches 7 bases. CDR1 is SGHVS, CDR2 FNYEAQ, per germline. The V and J ends lost 4 bases and 2 bases, in that order; junction bases with no gene match: 20. The CDR3 runs 20 residues. The CDR3 bases are TGTGCCAGCAGCTCCCGGACTCCAGGCTGGGGGGGAGGGCCCTACAATGAGCAGTTCTTC. Protein sequence: CASSSRTPGWGGGPYNEQFF.

The chain recombines TRBV28 with TRBJ1-2, with a possible D match to TRBD1 (6 bases). CDR3 length: 13 residues. Germline CDR1 and CDR2: MDHEN and SYDVKM. Trimming stripped 6 bases from V and 6 bases from J, with 14 bases between. CDR3 nucleotides: TGTGCCAGCAGGCTGTCGGGGGCGGATGGCTACACCTTC. Its protein product is CASRLSGADGYTF.

In DNA, the CDR3 is TGTGCCAGCAATAGGGGGATGAACACTGAAGCTTTCTTT. Its protein product is CASNRGMNTEAFF. This chain uses TRBV2 with TRBJ1-1, with D maybe TRBD1 (6 bases). The CDR3 is 13 amino acids. CDR1 SNHLY and CDR2 FYNNEI come from the germline V gene. Between the trimmed V and J ends, which lost 7 bases and 0 bases, there was a span of 9 bases.

The genes are TRBV7-9 and TRBJ2-7; TRBD1 might be the D (6 bases). Germline CDR1 reads SEHNR; CDR2 reads FQNEAQ (reference sequence). CDR3 length: 12 amino acids. Trimming shortened V by 3 bases and J by 4 bases, and 7 bases separated the two germline ends. CDR3 bases: TGTGCCAGCAGCTTCAGGGGTTACGAGCAGTACTTC. Its translation: CASSFRGYEQYF.

The CDR3 coding sequence is TGTGCCAGCAGCTTAGTTATCTCTGGAAACACCATATATTTT. It translates to CASSLVISGNTIYF. The chain carries TRBV7-8 and TRBJ1-3; D gene uncertain. V was clipped by 1 base and J by 0 bases, with 4 bases between them. The CDR3 extends over 14 amino acids. Germline CDR1 and CDR2: SGHVS and FQNEAQ.